This TCR beta chain was sequenced in a study of shared clonotypes between healthy human individuals. In the study overall: Used for every donor were three CD4 naive, three CD4 memory, two CD8 naive and one CD8 memory plate. Whole-study findings and limits: Across four donors, naive CD4 shared around 5.4%, naive CD8 approximately 3.5%, memory CD4 more than 2%, memory CD8 about 0.38%. It was only blood that was sampled, and tissue repertoires likely differ. Unshared clonotypes carried lower generation probabilities than those common to all four donors.

Per the germline V gene, CDR1 is LGHNT and CDR2 is FRNRAP. The CDR3 consists of 16 residues. Germline trimming cut 7 bases from V and 5 bases from J; bases unmatched to any gene: 9. As concerns this clone: What it recognizes is unknown.

The table came from immunoSEQ multiplex PCR; TCRdb's copy has only in-frame clones and leaves some out. The sample has 2.3 million or so clones, approximately 93% seen once. V and J are TRBV12-5 and TRBJ2-7, with TRBD2 matching over 15 bases. Sequences were obtained from naive CD4+ T cells from PBMCs. Subset given: CD45RA+ positively selected. This receptor was taken from a man aged 18 to 30 in good health. Some clones in this sample may be carry-over from other donors' samples. The CDR3 coding sequence is TGTGCTAGTGCCGGGACTAGCGGGAGGAATCTCGACGAGCAGTACTTC. It is translated as CASAGTSGRNLDEQYF.